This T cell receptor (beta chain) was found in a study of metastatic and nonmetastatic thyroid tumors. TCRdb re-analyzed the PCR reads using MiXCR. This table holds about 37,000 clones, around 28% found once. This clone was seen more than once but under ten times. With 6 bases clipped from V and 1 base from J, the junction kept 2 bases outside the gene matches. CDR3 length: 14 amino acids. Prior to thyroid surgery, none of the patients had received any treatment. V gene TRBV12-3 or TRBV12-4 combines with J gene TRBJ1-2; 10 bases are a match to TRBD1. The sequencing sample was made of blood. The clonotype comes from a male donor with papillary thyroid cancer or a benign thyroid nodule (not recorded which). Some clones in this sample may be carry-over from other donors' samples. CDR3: CASRGTGDNYGYTF. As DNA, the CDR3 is TGTGCCAGCAGGGGGACAGGGGATAACTATGGCTACACCTTC.